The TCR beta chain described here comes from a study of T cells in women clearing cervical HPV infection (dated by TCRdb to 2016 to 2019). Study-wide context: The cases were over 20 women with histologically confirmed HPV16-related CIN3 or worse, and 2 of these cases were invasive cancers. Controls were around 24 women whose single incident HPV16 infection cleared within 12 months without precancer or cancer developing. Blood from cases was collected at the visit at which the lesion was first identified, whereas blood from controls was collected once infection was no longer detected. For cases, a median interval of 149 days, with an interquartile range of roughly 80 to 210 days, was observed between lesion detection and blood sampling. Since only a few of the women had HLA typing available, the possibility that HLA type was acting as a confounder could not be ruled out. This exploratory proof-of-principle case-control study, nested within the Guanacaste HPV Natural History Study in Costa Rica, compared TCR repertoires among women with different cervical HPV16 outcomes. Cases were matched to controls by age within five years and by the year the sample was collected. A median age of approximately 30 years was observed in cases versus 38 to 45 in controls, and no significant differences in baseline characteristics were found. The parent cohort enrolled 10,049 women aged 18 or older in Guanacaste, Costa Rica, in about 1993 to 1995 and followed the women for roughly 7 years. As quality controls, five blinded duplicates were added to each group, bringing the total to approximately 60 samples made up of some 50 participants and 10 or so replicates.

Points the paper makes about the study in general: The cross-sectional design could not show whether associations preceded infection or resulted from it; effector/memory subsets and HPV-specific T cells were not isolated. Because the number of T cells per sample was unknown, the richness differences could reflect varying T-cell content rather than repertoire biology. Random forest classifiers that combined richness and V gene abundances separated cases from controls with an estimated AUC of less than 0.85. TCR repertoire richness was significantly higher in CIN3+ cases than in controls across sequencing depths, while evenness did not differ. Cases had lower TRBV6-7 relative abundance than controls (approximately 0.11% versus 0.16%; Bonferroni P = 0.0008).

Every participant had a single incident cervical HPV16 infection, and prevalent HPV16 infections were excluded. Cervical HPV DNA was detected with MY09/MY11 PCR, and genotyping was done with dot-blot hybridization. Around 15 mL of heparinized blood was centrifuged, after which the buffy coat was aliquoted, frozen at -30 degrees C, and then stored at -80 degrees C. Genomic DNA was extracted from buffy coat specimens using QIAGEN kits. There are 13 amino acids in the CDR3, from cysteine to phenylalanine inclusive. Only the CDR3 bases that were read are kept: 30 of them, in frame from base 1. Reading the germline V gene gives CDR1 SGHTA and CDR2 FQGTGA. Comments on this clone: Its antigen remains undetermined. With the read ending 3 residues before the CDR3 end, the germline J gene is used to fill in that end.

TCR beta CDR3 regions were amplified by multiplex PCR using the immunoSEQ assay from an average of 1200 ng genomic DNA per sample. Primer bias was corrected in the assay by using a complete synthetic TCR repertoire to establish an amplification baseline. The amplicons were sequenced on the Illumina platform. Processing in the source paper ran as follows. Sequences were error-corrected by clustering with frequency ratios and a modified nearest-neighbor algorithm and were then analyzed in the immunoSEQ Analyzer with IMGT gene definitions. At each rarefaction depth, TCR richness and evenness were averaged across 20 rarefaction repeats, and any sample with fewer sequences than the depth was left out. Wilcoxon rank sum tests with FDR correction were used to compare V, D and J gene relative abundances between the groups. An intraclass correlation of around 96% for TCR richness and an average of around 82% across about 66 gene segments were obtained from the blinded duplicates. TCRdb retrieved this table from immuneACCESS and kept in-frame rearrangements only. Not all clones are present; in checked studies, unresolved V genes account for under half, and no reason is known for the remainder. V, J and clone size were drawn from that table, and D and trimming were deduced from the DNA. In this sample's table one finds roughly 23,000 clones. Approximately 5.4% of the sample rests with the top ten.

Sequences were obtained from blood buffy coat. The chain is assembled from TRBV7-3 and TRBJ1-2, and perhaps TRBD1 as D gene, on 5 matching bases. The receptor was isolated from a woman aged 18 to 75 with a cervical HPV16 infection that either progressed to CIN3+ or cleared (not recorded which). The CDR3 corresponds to CASSLGGDHDYTF. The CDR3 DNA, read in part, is TGTGCCAGCAGCTTAGGGGGGGACCACGAC. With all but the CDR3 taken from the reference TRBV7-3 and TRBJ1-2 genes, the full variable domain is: GAGVSQTPSNKVTEKGKYVELRCDPISGHTALYWYRQSLGQGPEFLIYFQGTGAADDSGLPNDRFFAVRPEGSVSTLKIQRTERGDSAVYLCASSLGGDHDYTFGSGTRLTVV.